This section outlines one T cell receptor beta chain sequence together with its context. The record originates from a study of monozygotic twins with inflammatory bowel disease. Germline-derived CDR1 and CDR2 are DFQATT and SNEGSKA (reference sequence). CDR3 length: 13 residues. TCRdb re-called the 5' RACE reads, yielding one record per CDR3 amino acid sequence without DNA. Here the sample table reports approximately 400,000 distinct CDR3 sequences. The sequencing input was blood. The origin of this receptor is a human donor with ulcerative colitis or Crohn's disease, or a healthy co-twin of an affected twin (not recorded which). The genes are TRBV20-1 and TRBJ2-1. The chain's CDR3 is CSASGSSYNEQFF.